Below are 2 T cell receptor beta chains sequenced from a single sample in a study of response to subunit inactivated influenza vaccine. TCRdb recomputed calls from the RT-PCR reads with MiXCR, one row per CDR3 protein. Found here are 650,000 to 800,000 distinct CDR3 sequences, more than 11% of them singletons; the top ten hold 6.5% to 8.5%. The sequencing used PBMCs from blood, collected 14 days before vaccination. The receptors come from a man over 45 who received an inactivated influenza vaccine.

This clonotype was recorded a few times. V and J are TRBV4-3 and TRBJ2-5, with D possibly matching TRBD1 (5 bases). Germline V CDR1 and CDR2: LGHNA, YSLEER. The CDR3 is made up of 13 amino acids. V dropped 0 bases and J dropped 9 bases, with 11 bases sitting between them. The CDR3, as DNA: TGCGCCAGCAGCCAAGAGGGGCTCCATCCCCAGTACTTC. Protein: CASSQEGLHPQYF.

The CDR3 region is CASSSTYRYEQYF. CDR3 nucleotide sequence: TGTGCCAGCAGCTCTACCTACAGGTACGAGCAGTACTTC. The V gene is TRBV28, the J gene TRBJ2-7, with D perhaps TRBD1 (5 bases). Germline CDR1 reads MDHEN; CDR2 reads SYDVKM. V was clipped by 6 bases and J by 4 bases, with 13 bases between them. The CDR3 covers 13 residues.